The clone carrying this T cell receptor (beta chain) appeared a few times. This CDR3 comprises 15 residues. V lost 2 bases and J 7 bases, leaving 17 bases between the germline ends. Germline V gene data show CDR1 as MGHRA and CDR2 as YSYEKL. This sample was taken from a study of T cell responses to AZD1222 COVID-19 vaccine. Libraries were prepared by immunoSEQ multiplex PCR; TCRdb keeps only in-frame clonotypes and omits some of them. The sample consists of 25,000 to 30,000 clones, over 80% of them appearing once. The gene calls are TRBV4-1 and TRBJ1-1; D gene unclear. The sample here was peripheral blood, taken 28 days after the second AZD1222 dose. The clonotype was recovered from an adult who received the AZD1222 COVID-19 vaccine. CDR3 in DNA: TGCGCCAGCAGCCAATTGGGCAGGACGAAAAATGAAGCTTTCTTT. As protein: CASSQLGRTKNEAFF.